Detailed here is one T cell receptor beta chain. The antigen remains unidentified. Unique-molecular-identifier-tagged TCR beta cDNA libraries were used. Between roughly 0.9 and 11 million T cells gave rise to 500,000 to 600,000 cDNA molecules. TCRdb ran MiXCR on the PCR reads and lists one entry per CDR3 protein. The sample records hundreds of thousands of distinct CDR3 sequences, 53% being singletons. This specimen comes from a study of post-analysis software for immune sequencing data. Overall study context: Included among the disease courses, which were recorded for the cohort, were relapsing-remitting, secondary progressive and progressive-relapsing multiple sclerosis. General study points: Roughly five TRBV segments, including TRBV5-6, TRBV5-1 and TRBV20-1, were more frequent in patients than controls. There was significantly lower normalized Chao1 diversity in multiple sclerosis patients than in controls.

This CDR3 region has 11 residues. CDR1 MDHEN and CDR2 SYDVKM come from the germline V gene. V and J are TRBV28 and TRBJ2-7; TRBD1 matches 8 bases. The J call is in doubt because the DNA end fits TRBJ2-5 better. The source material was blood. This receptor was identified in a girl aged 10 to 17 with multiple sclerosis. The CDR3 loop reads CASDRGQTQYF. CDR3 DNA: TGTGCCAGTGACAGGGGACAGACCCAGTACTTC.